One sample yielded the 22 T cell receptor beta chains listed below, sequenced in a study of blood T cell repertoires in COVID-19. Here immunoSEQ multiplex PCR was the method, and the copy in TCRdb shows in-frame clones only, minus some. This repertoire shows roughly 97,000 clones, more than 80% found once; its top ten account for around a quarter. Sequences were obtained from peripheral blood. The receptor source for this set is a man aged 55-75 years with acute or convalescent COVID-19.

The rearrangement uses TRBV5-5 and TRBJ2-7, with D possibly TRBD2 on 5 matching bases. V gave up 1 base and J gave up 3 bases, with 11 bases separating them. CDR1 and CDR2 from the germline V gene are SGHKS and YYEKEE (reference sequence). The CDR3 totals 14 residues. CDR3 nucleotides: TGTGCCAGCAGCTTGCGAGACGGAGGCTACGAGCAGTACGTC. This translates into CASSLRDGGYEQYV.

The chain couples TRBV5-4 to TRBJ2-7; 10 bases match TRBD2. V shed 3 bases, J shed 4 bases, and the junction held 7 bases outside the gene matches. CDR3 length: 15 amino acids. Germline assignment: CDR1 SGHNT and CDR2 YYREEE (reference sequence). The CDR3 DNA reads as TGTGCCAGCAGCTCCCCGGGACTAGCGACGTACGAGCAGTACTTC. This translates into CASSSPGLATYEQYF.

This clone occurred a few times. CDR3: CSATGDEYEQYF. DNA for the CDR3: TGCAGCGCCACAGGGGATGAGTACGAGCAGTACTTC. The rearrangement links TRBV29-1 to TRBJ2-7, with 7 bases matching TRBD1. The CDR3 consists of 12 residues. Germline CDR1 is SQVTM and CDR2 is ANQGSEA. J was trimmed by 4 bases and V by 7 bases; bases with no gene match: 7.

The rearrangement links TRBV6-6 to TRBJ1-4, with D possibly matching TRBD1 (6 bases). This CDR3 has 16 residues. CDR1 MNHNY and CDR2 SVGAGI come from the germline V gene (reference sequence). Trimming took 5 bases from V and 4 from J, leaving 17 bases between them. Here the CDR3 reads CASSQAGVFGNEKLFF. CDR3 DNA: TGTGCCAGCAGTCAGGCAGGGGTCTTCGGTAATGAAAAACTGTTTTTT.

The V gene is TRBV19, the J gene TRBJ1-5, with D possibly TRBD1 on 5 matching bases. V lost 0 bases and J lost 9, with 12 bases in between. CDR3 length equals 14 residues. Germline V gene lookup returns CDR1 LNHDA and CDR2 SQIVND (reference sequence). CDR3 residues: CASSIEGRDWPQHF. CDR3 nucleotide sequence: TGTGCCAGTAGTATAGAGGGCAGGGACTGGCCCCAGCATTTT.

The rearrangement joins TRBV13 to TRBJ2-7; a possible D gene is TRBD2 (6 bases). Trimming pared 4 bases from V and 7 bases from J, leaving 17 bases between. Germline V gene lookup returns CDR1 PRHDT and CDR2 FYEKMQ (reference sequence). CDR3 size: 14 residues. CDR3 in DNA: TGTGCCAGCAGCTGGCGGGACGGGCCGTGGGAGCAGTACTTC. Its protein product is CASSWRDGPWEQYF. Filled out from reference TRBV13 and TRBJ2-7, the complete variable domain reads AAGVIQSPRHLIKEKRETATLKCYPIPRHDTVYWYQQGPGQDPQFLISFYEKMQSDKGSIPDRFSAQQFSDYHSELNMSSLELGDSALYFCASSWRDGPWEQYFGPGTRLTVT.

J is TRBJ2-7 and V is TRBV6-5; a weak D match, TRBD2 (5 bases). V was cut by 6 bases and J by 4 bases, with 10 bases left in between. Germline lookup yields CDR1 MNHEY and CDR2 SVGAGI. The CDR3 spans 12 residues. This CDR3 is CASRGTSYEQYV. Here the CDR3 DNA reads TGTGCCAGCAGGGGAACTAGTTACGAGCAGTACGTC.

This clone was seen many times. The genes are TRBV19 and TRBJ1-5; the D is unclear. Trimming removed 2 bases from V and 1 base from J, with 6 bases in between. The CDR3 extends over 14 amino acids. Germline V gene lookup returns CDR1 LNHDA and CDR2 SQIVND (reference sequence). Written as DNA, the CDR3 is TGTGCCAGTAGTATACCGGGAAGCAATCAGCCCCAGCATTTT. Protein: CASSIPGSNQPQHF.

This clone was recorded once. The CDR3 region is CASSPTLAAFYEQYF. In DNA form, the CDR3 reads TGTGCCAGCAGCCCGACACTAGCGGCCTTCTACGAGCAGTACTTC. The chain is built from TRBV5-6 and TRBJ2-7; 8 bases are shared with TRBD2. The CDR3 runs 15 residues. The germline gives CDR1 SGHDT, CDR2 YYEEEE. The V and J ends lost 4 bases and 3 bases, in that order; junction bases with no gene match: 9.

The rearrangement uses TRBV6-6 and TRBJ2-6; D perhaps matches TRBD1 (5 bases). CDR1 and CDR2 from the germline V gene are MNHNY and SVGAGI (reference sequence). V was trimmed by 6 bases and J by 0 bases, leaving 24 bases between them. This CDR3 spans 20 amino acids. The DNA for the CDR3 is TGTGCCAGCAGCCCCCGACGCCCTTGGACAAGCCTCTCTGGGGCCAACGTCCTGACTTTC. Protein sequence: CASSPRRPWTSLSGANVLTF.

CDR3 in amino acids: CASRVAVSTDTQYF. CDR3 sequence (DNA): TGTGCCAGCAGGGTAGCGGTAAGCACAGATACGCAGTATTTT. The chain combines TRBV2 with TRBJ2-3, with a possible D match to TRBD2 (6 bases). CDR3 size: 14 residues. Between the trimmed V and J ends, which lost 6 bases and 0 bases, there was a span of 10 bases. Germline CDR1 reads SNHLY; CDR2 reads FYNNEI. The variable domain in full, completed from reference TRBV2 and TRBJ2-3, reads EPEVTQTPSHQVTQMGQEVILRCVPISNHLYFYWYRQILGQKVEFLVSFYNNEISEKSEIFDDQFSVERPDGSNFTLKIRSTKLEDSAMYFCASRVAVSTDTQYFGPGTRLTVL.

This chain connects TRBV28 to TRBJ2-2; D ambiguous. This CDR3 is 14 amino acids long. CDR1 and CDR2 from the germline V gene are MDHEN and SYDVKM. Trimming pared 5 bases from V and 3 bases from J, leaving 10 bases between. CDR3 sequence reads: CASSLVRDTGELFF. In nucleotides, the CDR3 is TGTGCCAGCAGTCTAGTCCGGGACACCGGGGAGCTGTTTTTT.

This chain links TRBV10-3 with TRBJ2-6, with D possibly matching TRBD1 (5 bases). The ends were cut back, 7 bases at V and 1 base at J, with 20 bases in the middle. There are 18 residues in the CDR3. The germline V gene has CDR1 ENHRY and CDR2 SYGVKD. This chain's CDR3 is CAIMGFRQGSSGANVLTF. CDR3 nucleotides: TGTGCCATCATGGGTTTTCGGCAGGGTAGTTCTGGGGCCAACGTCCTGACTTTC.

V and J are TRBV2 and TRBJ1-3; 10 bases match TRBD1. CDR1 SNHLY and CDR2 FYNNEI come from the germline V gene. CDR3 length equals 19 residues. The trim removed 4 bases at V and 4 bases at J, leaving 16 bases unmatched. For the CDR3, the DNA is TGTGCCAGCAGTGGACTACTTACCGGGACAGGGGTTCCGGGAAACACCATATATTTT. This translates into CASSGLLTGTGVPGNTIYF.

This clone was seen just once. The V and J genes are TRBV4-3 and TRBJ2-5; a weak D match, TRBD2 (6 bases). This CDR3 has 15 residues. Trimming shortened V by 8 bases and J by 4 bases, and 20 bases separated the two germline ends. The germline V gene encodes CDR1 LGHNA and CDR2 YSLEER. The CDR3 is CASAVSPGGPETQYF. In DNA form, the CDR3 reads TGCGCCAGCGCCGTTTCGCCCGGGGGTCCAGAGACCCAGTACTTC.

This chain uses TRBV24-1 with TRBJ1-2; 7 bases match TRBD1. V dropped 3 bases and J dropped 5; count of bases not matched to a gene: 8. Germline CDR1 KGHDR, CDR2 SFDVKD. The CDR3 consists of 15 residues. The CDR3 protein is CATSDPRTGSYGYTF. CDR3 coding DNA: TGTGCCACCAGTGATCCACGGACAGGTTCATATGGCTACACCTTC.

The chain combines TRBV9 with TRBJ2-5; no clear D gene. The V end was cut by 4 bases, the J end by 0 bases, with 13 bases between. The CDR3 sequence is 15 residues long. From germline, CDR1 is SGDLS and CDR2 YYNGEE. The CDR3, as DNA: TGTGCCAGCAGCCCCCAACACACGTACCAAGAGACCCAGTACTTC. Translated, it gives CASSPQHTYQETQYF.

This clone showed up just a few times. J is TRBJ1-5 and V is TRBV2, with a possible D match to TRBD1 (6 bases). Germline CDR1 and CDR2: SNHLY and FYNNEI. The germline V and J ends were trimmed by 7 bases and 7 bases, with 17 bases remaining between them. The CDR3 is made up of 14 amino acids. The CDR3 is CASMADRGFQPQHF. DNA for the CDR3: TGTGCCAGCATGGCGGACAGAGGATTCCAGCCCCAGCATTTT.

J is TRBJ2-7 and V is TRBV2, with 7 bases aligning to TRBD1. Germline V CDR1 and CDR2: SNHLY, FYNNEI. The CDR3 sequence is 12 residues long. V dropped 6 bases and J dropped 6; count of bases not matched to a gene: 5. CDR3 nucleotide sequence: TGTGCCAGCAGCCCCGACAGGGTCGAGCAGTACTTC. Translation: CASSPDRVEQYF.

The V call is TRBV2, the J call TRBJ1-5; D is unclear. CDR1 is SNHLY and CDR2 is FYNNEI in the germline V gene. V lost 3 bases, J lost 7 bases, and 10 bases lay in between. This CDR3 has 13 residues. Written as DNA, the CDR3 is TGTGCCAGCAGTGACAAGAGCTTCCAGCCCCAGCATTTT. This encodes CASSDKSFQPQHF.

The rearrangement uses TRBV7-2 and TRBJ2-5, with 9 positions matching TRBD1. Germline loops: CDR1 SGHTA, CDR2 FQGNSA. The CDR3 spans 14 residues. Unmatched junction bases numbered 2, after V lost 3 bases and J lost 3 bases. In DNA form, the CDR3 reads TGTGCCAGCAGCTTCAGGGACAGGGAAGAGACCCAGTACTTC. It specifies CASSFRDREETQYF.

This clone was counted once. The chain uses TRBV24-1 and TRBJ1-2; 7 nucleotides line up with TRBD1. Germline loops: CDR1 KGHDR, CDR2 SFDVKD. This CDR3 spans 12 amino acids. The trim removed 7 bases at V and 3 bases at J, leaving 1 base unmatched. CDR3 sequence: CATSQGDYGYTF. The CDR3 region has the DNA TGTGCCACCAGCCAGGGGGACTATGGCTACACCTTC.